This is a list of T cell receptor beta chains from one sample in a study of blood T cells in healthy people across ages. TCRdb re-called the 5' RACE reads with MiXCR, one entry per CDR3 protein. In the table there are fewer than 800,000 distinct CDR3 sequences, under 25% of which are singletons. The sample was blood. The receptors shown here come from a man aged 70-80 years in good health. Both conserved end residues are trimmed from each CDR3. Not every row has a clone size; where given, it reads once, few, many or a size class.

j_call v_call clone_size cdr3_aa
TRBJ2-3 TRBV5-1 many ASSPTSGGGHTQY
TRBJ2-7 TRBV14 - ASSPLETSASYEQY
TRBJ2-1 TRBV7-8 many ASSFSGRGYNEQF
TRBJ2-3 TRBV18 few ASSPSISTDTQY
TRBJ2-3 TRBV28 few ASSLTQTGAIGDTQY
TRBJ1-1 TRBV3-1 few ASSQGGQNTEAF
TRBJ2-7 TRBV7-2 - ASSKSPGTSAEQY
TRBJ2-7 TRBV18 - ASSPGSSSYGQY
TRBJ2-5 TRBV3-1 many ASSQEEGAKTQY
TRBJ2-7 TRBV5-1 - ASSLGVGTGGTYEQY
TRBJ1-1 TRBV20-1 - SARDMLQGRNTEAF
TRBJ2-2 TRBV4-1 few ASSQEWNRANTGELF
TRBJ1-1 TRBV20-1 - SASQGARNTEAF
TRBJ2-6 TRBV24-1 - ATGTEGFSGANVLT
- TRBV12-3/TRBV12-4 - ASRAPANEQF
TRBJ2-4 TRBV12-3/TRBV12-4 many ASSLREGGNIQY
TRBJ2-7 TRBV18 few ASSPSPGRYEQY
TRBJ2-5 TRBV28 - ASSFLQGPGGETQY
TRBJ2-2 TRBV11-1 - ASSLKATGTGELF
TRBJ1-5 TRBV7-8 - ASSLSGPNQPQH
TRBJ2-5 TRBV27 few ASSPQGTGETQY
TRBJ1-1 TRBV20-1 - SADLGQVNTEAF
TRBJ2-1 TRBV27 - ASTATVSSYNEQF
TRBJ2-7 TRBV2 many ASSKDRVGALAYEQY
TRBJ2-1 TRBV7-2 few ASSPPGQDLYNEQF
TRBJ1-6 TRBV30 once AWKLDRGLSPLH
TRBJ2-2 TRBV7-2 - ASSFEVGELF
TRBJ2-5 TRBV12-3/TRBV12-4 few AGSLYGAGETQY
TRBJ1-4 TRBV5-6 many ASSFQGFATNEKLF
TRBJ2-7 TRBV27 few ASSLDAGTYEQY
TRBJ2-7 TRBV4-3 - ASSQDRLDSGYEQY
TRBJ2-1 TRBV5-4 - ASSLGKGLAGSKPSYNEQF
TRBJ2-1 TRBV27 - ASSFITGPGHEQF
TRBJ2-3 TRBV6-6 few ASSYQGERGTDTQY
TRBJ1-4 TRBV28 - ASSLAQGGPRVTNEKLF
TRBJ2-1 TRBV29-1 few SVGGGLAGYNEQF
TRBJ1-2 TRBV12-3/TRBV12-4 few ASTTGRGYGYT
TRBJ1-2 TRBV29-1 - SVEELGQRTYT
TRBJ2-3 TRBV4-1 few ASSQGPGLGTADTQY
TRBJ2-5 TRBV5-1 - ASSLEGLRSETQY
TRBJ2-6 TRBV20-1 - SARTGPPGANVLT
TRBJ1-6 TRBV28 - ASSGQANNSPLH
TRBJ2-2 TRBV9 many ASSVLAANTGELF
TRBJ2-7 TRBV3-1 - ASSPEGTSGRGEQY
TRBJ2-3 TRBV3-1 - ASSRISGSGLSDTQY
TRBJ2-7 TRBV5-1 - ASSLERDNFYNEQY
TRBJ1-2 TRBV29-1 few SVVGSNGYT
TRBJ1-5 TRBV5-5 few ASSLENGQPQH
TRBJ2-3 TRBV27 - ASSLYPGTEYTDTQY
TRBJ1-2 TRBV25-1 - ASSESSDYGYT
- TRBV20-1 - SARRGASANEQF
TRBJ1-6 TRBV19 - ASATLDRDNSPLH
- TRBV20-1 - SARRPILLSYEQY